This T cell receptor (beta chain) was retrieved from a study of shared clonotypes between healthy human individuals. The study, taken as a whole, reports: Limited genetic and exposure-history diversity came from having few donors. Approximately 4.6% of naive CD4 clonotypes were shared across several donors. The study's rarefaction showed incomplete sorted-subset sequencing despite large depth. Sampling was confined to blood; repertoires within tissues likely differ.

Libraries were prepared by immunoSEQ multiplex PCR; TCRdb keeps only in-frame clonotypes and omits some of them. The sample carries about 1,900,000 clones, about 95% recorded once. CD8 cells regarded as naive lacked CD45RO, were positively chosen for CCR7, and omitted terminally differentiated effector memory CD45RA+ cells. A note on this clone: The antigen is unknown.

V lost 4 bases and J 2 bases, leaving 8 bases between the germline ends. The germline gives CDR1 SGHDN, CDR2 FVKESK. This CDR3 is built from 13 residues. The receptor's source is a man younger than 35 in good health. The sample consisted of naive CD8+ T cells sorted from blood. This chain joins TRBV14 and TRBJ1-2; D is undetermined. CDR3 nucleotide sequence: TGTGCCAGCAGCCTCCTCGACAACTATGGCTACACCTTC. Translation gives CASSLLDNYGYTF.